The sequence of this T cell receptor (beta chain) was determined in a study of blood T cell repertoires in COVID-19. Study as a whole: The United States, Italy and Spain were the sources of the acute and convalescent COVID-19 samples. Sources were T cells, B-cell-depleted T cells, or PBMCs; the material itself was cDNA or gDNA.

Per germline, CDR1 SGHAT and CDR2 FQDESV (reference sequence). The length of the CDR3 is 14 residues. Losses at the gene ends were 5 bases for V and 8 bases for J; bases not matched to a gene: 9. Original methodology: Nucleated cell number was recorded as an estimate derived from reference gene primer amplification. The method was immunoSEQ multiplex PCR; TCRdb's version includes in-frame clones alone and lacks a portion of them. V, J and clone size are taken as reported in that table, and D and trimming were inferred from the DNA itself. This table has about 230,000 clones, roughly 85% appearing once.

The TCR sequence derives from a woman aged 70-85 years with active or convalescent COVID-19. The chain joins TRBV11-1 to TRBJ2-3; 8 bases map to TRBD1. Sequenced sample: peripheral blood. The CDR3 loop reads CASSPGQEAGTQYF. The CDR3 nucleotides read TGTGCCAGCAGCCCGGGACAGGAGGCTGGTACGCAGTATTTT. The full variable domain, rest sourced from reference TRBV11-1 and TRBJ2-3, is EAEVAQSPRYKITEKSQAVAFWCDPISGHATLYWYRQILGQGPELLVQFQDESVVDDSQLPKDRFSAERLKGVDSTLKIQPAELGDSAMYLCASSPGQEAGTQYFGPGTRLTVL.